The rows below give T cell receptor beta chains drawn from one sample of a study of T-cell memory formation after mild COVID-19. TCRdb reprocessed the 5' RACE reads via MiXCR and lists one record per CDR3 protein. Here the sample spans 250,000 to 350,000 distinct CDR3 sequences, roughly 17% being singletons. The sample was PBMCs or a T cell subset sorted from them (not recorded which). The receptors stem from a man between 18 and 29 years old who had mild COVID-19 (a few samples of this study predate the infection). Cell type and time point are not known. The CDR3 runs from the conserved cysteine through the conserved F or W. A D gene is named only where the DNA matches it firmly. Size values are once, few and many counts, or a class for expanded clones, and some rows have none.

D gene	J gene	V gene	clone size	CDR3 protein	CDR3 DNA
NA	TRBJ1-1	TRBV3-1	NA	CASTTIPGNTEAFF	TGTGCCAGCACCACAATCCCCGGGAACACTGAAGCTTTCTTT
TRBD2	TRBJ2-3	TRBV20-1	NA	CSAGLAGGLSTDTQYF	TGCAGTGCCGGACTAGCGGGGGGCCTTAGCACAGATACGCAGTATTTT
NA	TRBJ2-7	TRBV7-9	few	CASSLVGTEQYF	TGTGCCAGCAGCTTAGTCGGGACAGAGCAGTACTTC
NA	TRBJ1-6	TRBV6-5	NA	CASRLGDSPLHF	TGTGCCAGCAGACTAGGGGATTCACCCCTCCACTTT
NA	TRBJ1-2	TRBV5-1	few	CASSLERVGYTF	TGCGCCAGCAGCTTGGAACGTGTCGGCTACACCTTC
NA	TRBJ2-2	TRBV5-1	NA	CASSLTGITGELFF	TGCGCCAGCAGCTTAACAGGGATCACCGGGGAGCTGTTTTTT
NA	TRBJ1-3	TRBV12-3/TRBV12-4	few	CASTFLSGNTIYF	TGTGCCAGCACCTTCCTCTCTGGAAACACCATATATTTT
NA	TRBJ1-4	TRBV7-2	NA	CASSYGEVGEKLFF	TGTGCCAGCAGCTATGGGGAAGTAGGTGAAAAACTGTTTTTT
TRBD2	TRBJ2-5	TRBV20-1	many	CSARDATSGKETQYF	TGCAGTGCTAGAGATGCTACTAGCGGGAAAGAGACCCAGTACTTC
TRBD1	TRBJ2-3	TRBV6-2/TRBV6-3	NA	CASSSWTGATTDTQYF	TGTGCCAGCAGTTCTTGGACAGGGGCGACCACAGATACGCAGTATTTT
TRBD1	TRBJ2-5	TRBV12-3/TRBV12-4	few	CASSGQGKETQYF	TGTGCCAGCAGTGGACAGGGAAAAGAGACCCAGTACTTC
NA	TRBJ2-1	TRBV5-1	few	CASSLGLGRGTEQFF	TGCGCCAGCAGCCTCGGTCTCGGCAGGGGAACTGAGCAGTTCTTC
TRBD2	TRBJ2-3	TRBV6-4	NA	CASSESSGGQLDTQYF	TGTGCCAGCAGTGAGTCTAGCGGGGGCCAACTTGATACGCAGTATTTT
NA	TRBJ2-7	TRBV9	NA	CASSQDSIPTYEQYF	TGTGCCAGCAGCCAGGACAGCATACCTACCTACGAGCAGTACTTC
NA	TRBJ2-3	TRBV3-1	many	CASSQFNTDTQYF	TGTGCCAGCAGCCAGTTCAACACAGATACGCAGTATTTT
NA	TRBJ1-6	TRBV19	few	CASSIASPGESPLHF	TGTGCCAGTAGTATAGCTTCTCCAGGGGAATCACCCCTCCACTTT